The entry that follows covers one T cell receptor beta chain sequence. The target antigen is unknown. This entry belongs to a study of CD4 T cells in relation to SARS-CoV-2 and coronaviruses. Study observations and caveats: Around 60% of donors had memory CD4+ clonotypes crossrecognizing SARS-CoV-2 and common cold coronavirus spike.

The unexposed donors gave CD4+ T cells in about 2011-2019, prior to COVID-19. After ten to eleven days of culture, CD4+ T cells were isolated. Method: immunoSEQ multiplex PCR; TCRdb's copy keeps in-frame clones and lacks some. The table lists over 15,000 clones, nearly 75% of them singletons. The length of the CDR3 is 14 residues. V shed 7 bases and J 0 bases; nucleotides not matched to a gene: 6. The germline V gene has CDR1 LNHDA and CDR2 SQIVND (reference sequence). The sequenced material came from CD4+ T cells from PBMCs, cultured in vitro. The chain has TRBV19 and TRBJ2-7, with 7 bases lining up with TRBD1. The sequence was collected from a human donor in good health. This CDR3 reads CASMETGSSYEQYF. The CDR3 DNA sequence: TGTGCCAGTATGGAGACAGGGTCCTCCTACGAGCAGTACTTC. Full variable domain (outside the CDR3, taken from reference TRBV19 and TRBJ2-7): DGGITQSPKYLFRKEGQNVTLSCEQNLNHDAMYWYRQDPGQGLRLIYYSQIVNDFQKGDIAEGYSVSREKKESFPLTVTSAQKNPTAFYLCASMETGSSYEQYFGPGTRLTVT.